Here is one TCR beta chain with its context. Its antigen is unknown. The sample holds no much larger clone one base away, and base qualities are not on file. These data come from a study of regulatory T cells in long-lasting Graves disease (dated by TCRdb to the early 2020s). Context from the whole study: Persistent Graves' disease was defined as antithyroid drug treatment for over 5 years with persistently positive TSH receptor autoantibodies. Peripheral blood TCR sequencing and RNA sequencing compared persistent Graves' disease patients with newly diagnosed Graves' disease patients. The study took place in China and was registered as a clinical trial. TCR sequencing covered some 13 persistent and some 20 newly diagnosed Graves' disease patients, about 35 samples in total. Antithyroid drugs had been taken for about 10.3 years on average by persistent Graves' disease patients in the clinical cohort. Overall results and qualifications from the work: More public clonotypes were shared among persistent patients (2,741) than among newly diagnosed patients (approximately 1,000). Compared with newly diagnosed patients, patients with persistent Graves' disease had lower TCR Shannon entropy and fewer highly expanded clones, which suggests clonal expansion. Peripheral blood alone was examined, since thyroid tissue, which constituted the primary lesion, could not be accessed. The authors noted that the small sample size was a limitation that may lower accuracy. Sequencing and analysis were limited to the TCR beta chain. Persistent disease showed preferential use of TRBV28, TRBJ1-2 and TRBJ2-5, whereas newly diagnosed disease favored TRBV20-1 and TRBJ2-1.

Library preparation was by multiplex PCR. The sample was run on an Illumina HiSeq 4000. iRepertoire HTBI primers and Arm-PCR amplification of CDR3 regions were used to construct TCR beta libraries. Before sequencing, the PCR products underwent gel purification. The study's own analysis went as follows. A total of 62 TRBV and approximately 13 TRBJ segments were identified across samples and were used for gene usage analysis of CDR3 amino acid clonotypes. COPE and FqMerger were used to merge filtered high-quality paired reads into contigs. BLAST was used to align contigs to the IMGT TRBV, TRBD and TRBJ reference genes, and CDR3 was defined following IMGT. Any clonotype with a frequency above 0.1% was classified as a highly expanded clone. Repertoire diversity was measured by Shannon entropy, and V-J evenness by the Gini coefficient. Public clonotypes were defined as clonotypes shared by more than one individual. Using fastp trimming at Q25 and MiXCR clonotype assembly, TCRdb reanalyzed the public sequencing data and kept in-frame beta chains. All rows with the same CDR3 protein become a single entry with the most common DNA and genes. The authors' filters were not applied to this entry. Recorded for this sample are under 500,000 distinct CDR3 sequences; roughly 20% of them occurred a single time. The top ten clonotypes cover less than 9% of the sample.

V and J are trimmed by 4 bases and 1 base, and the gene matches miss 9 bases of the junction. CDR1 and CDR2 (SGDLS, YYNGEE) derive from the germline V gene. From the cysteine up to the phenylalanine, the CDR3 has a length of 16 residues. Only the CDR3 DNA stays, 48 bases, in frame from base 1. What the time point label conveys for this sample: persistent/refractory GD, antithyroid drugs over 5 years with positive TRAb. For both TCR sequencing and RNA sequencing, RNA was extracted from PBMCs using TRIzol. The diagnosis of Graves' disease followed American Thyroid Association guidelines. Recruitment of patients was carried out at an endocrinology department in Xi'an, China. From each patient, approximately 9.9 milliliters of peripheral blood was collected into an EDTA anticoagulant tube. Ficoll Paque Plus density gradient separation was used to isolate PBMCs, and no further T cell sorting was done. An Agilent 2100 Bioanalyzer and agarose gel were used to check RNA quality, while a NanoDrop 2000 measured RNA concentration.

The chain is assembled from TRBV9 and TRBJ2-5, with 8 bases in between that match TRBD2. Material: peripheral blood mononuclear cells (PBMCs), obtained when the disease was refractory, from a patient treated with antithyroid drugs. The source is a female donor with Graves disease. The nucleotide sequence is given as TGTGCCAGCAGCCCTGACTGGACTAGCAGCCAAGAGACCCAGTACTTC. Its protein product is CASSPDWTSSQETQYF. The CDR3, completed at both ends by the reference TRBV9 and TRBJ2-5 genes, gives the full variable domain DSGVTQTPKHLITATGQRVTLRCSPRSGDLSVYWYQQSLDQGLQFLIQYYNGEERAKGNILERFSAQQFPDLHSELNLSSLELGDSALYFCASSPDWTSSQETQYFGPGTRLLVL.